Below, one T cell receptor beta chain is given with its context. This sample was taken from a study of blood T cell repertoires in COVID-19. Germline V gene lookup returns CDR1 SGHNT and CDR2 YENEEA. CDR3 length: 15 amino acids. Trimming removed 4 bases at V and 7 bases at J, with 17 bases between. How the authors handled the data: Reference gene primer amplification in the assay estimated nucleated cell counts. TCRdb's table, derived via immunoSEQ multiplex PCR, lists solely in-frame clones and lacks some. The DNA gave D and trimming, while V, J and clone size come from that table. Among around 300,000 clones listed, nearly 90% were seen once.

The sample was PBMCs or T cells enriched from blood (not recorded which). The sequence came from a woman aged 25 to 39 who had recovered from COVID-19. The rearrangement uses TRBV11-3 and TRBJ2-1; D may be TRBD2 (5 bases). The CDR3 here is CASSSGVGFGNEQFF. CDR3 DNA sequence: TGTGCCAGCAGCTCCGGGGTAGGGTTCGGGAATGAGCAGTTCTTC.